This T cell receptor (beta chain) was sequenced during a study of shared clonotypes between healthy human individuals. The CDR3 runs 13 residues. V lost 6 bases and J lost 13, with 21 bases in between. CDR1 MDHEN and CDR2 SYDVKM come from the germline V gene. Repertoires were generated with immunoSEQ multiplex PCR, while TCRdb's copy carries only in-frame clones and drops some. This table holds approximately 1.1 million clones, more than 75% found once. A single count supports this clone. The V gene is TRBV28, the J gene TRBJ1-2; perhaps TRBD1 as D (5 bases). The receptor was derived from a young man in good health. Some clones in this sample may be carry-over from other donors' samples. What was sequenced was memory CD4+ T cells from PBMCs. Subset described: CD45RA-negative fraction. In DNA form, the CDR3 reads TGTGCCAGCAGCCGGGACCCCGGCAAGAGGGGCACCTTC. Translation: CASSRDPGKRGTF.